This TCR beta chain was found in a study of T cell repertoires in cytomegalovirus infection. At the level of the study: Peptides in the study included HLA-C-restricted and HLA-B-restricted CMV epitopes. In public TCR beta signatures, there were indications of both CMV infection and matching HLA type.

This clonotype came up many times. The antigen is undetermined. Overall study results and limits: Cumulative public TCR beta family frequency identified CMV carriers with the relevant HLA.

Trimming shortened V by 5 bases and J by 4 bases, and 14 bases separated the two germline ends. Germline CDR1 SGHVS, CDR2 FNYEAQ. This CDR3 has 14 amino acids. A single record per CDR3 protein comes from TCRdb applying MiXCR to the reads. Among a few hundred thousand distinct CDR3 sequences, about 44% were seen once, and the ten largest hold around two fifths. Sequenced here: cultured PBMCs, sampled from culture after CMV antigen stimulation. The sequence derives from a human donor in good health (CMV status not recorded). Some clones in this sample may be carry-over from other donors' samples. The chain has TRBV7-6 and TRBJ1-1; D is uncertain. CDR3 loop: CASSPGPFGTEAFF. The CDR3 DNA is TGTGCCAGCAGCCCCGGACCTTTTGGCACTGAAGCTTTCTTT.